This section outlines one TCR beta chain sequence together with its context. Trimming pared 6 bases from V and 4 bases from J, leaving 10 bases between. Germline V gene lookup returns CDR1 SGHDN and CDR2 FVKESK. This CDR3 is 13 amino acids long. Measured with immunoSEQ multiplex PCR; TCRdb has only the in-frame clones, and not every one. Here the sample spans 450,000 or so clones, less than 95% being singletons. This sample was included in a study of blood T cell repertoires in COVID-19. The clonotype originates from a man between 18 and 29 years old who had recovered from COVID-19. The specimen sequenced was PBMCs or T cells enriched from blood (not recorded which). The rearrangement links TRBV14 to TRBJ2-4; possible D gene TRBD1, 5 bases. CDR3 sequence (DNA): TGTGCCAGCAGTCGGGCAGGGAAAAACATTCAGTACTTC. Translation gives CASSRAGKNIQYF.